This T cell receptor beta chain stems from a study of cytomegalovirus exposure and HLA in healthy donors. Study-wide points: Cytomegalovirus status was reportedly diagnosed by the classifier with high sensitivity and specificity.

Comment on this clone: Its target is unknown.

Measured with immunoSEQ multiplex PCR; TCRdb has only the in-frame clones, and not every one. The table has about 98,000 clones, around 88% seen once. The V segment lost 1 base and the J segment 2 bases; nucleotides outside the gene matches: 7. CDR1 and CDR2 from the germline V gene are SQVTM and ANQGSEA. This CDR3 contains 15 residues. This rearrangement joins TRBV29-1 to TRBJ2-7, with 8 bases matching TRBD1. The clonotype comes from a woman in her thirties in good health and CMV-seronegative. The sequenced sample consisted of PBMCs. This CDR3 is CSVEGAGTGTYEQYF. CDR3 coding DNA: TGCAGCGTTGAAGGTGCCGGGACAGGAACCTACGAGCAGTACTTC.